This T cell receptor (beta chain) was recovered during a study of cytomegalovirus exposure and HLA in healthy donors. Whole-study context: One earlier analysis, a look at about 179 million T cells, found more than 100 million unique TCR beta sequences.

Germline V CDR1 and CDR2: SGHDN, FVKESK. This CDR3 has 14 amino acids. The V and J ends lost 4 bases and 7 bases, in that order; junction bases with no gene match: 5. In the PCR, 60 Vbeta and 13 Jbeta primers were used. Sequencing used immunoSEQ multiplex PCR; TCRdb keeps in-frame clones, though not all of them. The top ten clones hold roughly 4.5% of a sample with approximately 170,000 clones, roughly 77% of them seen once. The sample consisted of PBMCs. The chain carries TRBV14 and TRBJ1-4, with 8 bases aligning to TRBD1. The origin of this receptor is a man between 18 and 35 years old in good health and CMV-seropositive. The CDR3 protein is CASSLEQGGEKLFF. CDR3 in DNA: TGTGCCAGCAGCCTCGAACAGGGGGGTGAAAAACTGTTTTTT.